In this sample, the clone carrying this T cell receptor (beta chain) turned up a few times. The antigen is undetermined. This entry is derived from a study of identical twins. TCRdb fed the 5' RACE reads into MiXCR, producing one record per CDR3 protein. The sample lists just over 500,000 distinct CDR3 sequences, about 20% occurring once. General study results and limits: Insertions were reduced in abundant cord blood beta clonotypes but not in memory repertoires.

Germline V CDR1 and CDR2: SQVTM, ANQGSEA. CDR3 length: 11 residues. V lost 6 bases to trimming and J lost 5 bases, with 10 bases between them. The same sample was also used in a study of T cells expressing NK-cell markers. That paper states: Whether expanded NKG2C+ T cell clones were HCMV-specific remained unclear.

This sequence was found in a woman aged 18-29 years in good health. The chain couples TRBV29-1 to TRBJ2-5; no reliable D call. Sequenced: CD4+ T cells sorted from blood. DNA for the CDR3: TGCAGCGTGTCTTCGGGTGAGACCCAGTACTTC. Protein sequence: CSVSSGETQYF.